Shown below are 14 T cell receptor beta chains from a single sample sequenced in a study of blood T cell repertoires in COVID-19. The protocol was immunoSEQ multiplex PCR, while the TCRdb copy is restricted to in-frame clones and leaves out a portion. The sample holds 350,000 to 450,000 clones, around 92% seen once. The sample consisted of PBMCs or T cells enriched from blood (not recorded which). The receptors here all came from a woman aged 25 to 45 who had recovered from COVID-19.

The chain uses TRBV21-1 and TRBJ1-5; the table's D call, TRBD1, has no DNA check behind it. TRBV21-1 is a recognized pseudogene. This CDR3 spans 15 amino acids. DNA for the CDR3: TGTGCCAGCAGACCCCCCAGGAATCCAAATCAGCCCCAGCATTTT. Its translation: CASRPPRNPNQPQHF.

The chain combines TRBV15 with TRBJ1-1; 8 bases line up with TRBD1. The V gene end was trimmed by 2 bases and the J gene end by 0 bases; junction bases not matched to a gene: 5. This CDR3 comprises 16 residues. Germline V gene lookup returns CDR1 LNHNV and CDR2 YYDKDF (reference sequence). The DNA for the CDR3 is TGTGCCACCAGCAGACCCGGACAGGGAATGAACACTGAAGCTTTCTTT. Translation gives CATSRPGQGMNTEAFF.

In DNA, the CDR3 is TGTGCCAGCAGTGAAGCGGCCACTAAGTACGAGCAGTACTTC. Protein product: CASSEAATKYEQYF. The V call is TRBV6-1, the J call TRBJ2-7, with no clear D. CDR3 size: 14 residues. The ends were cut back, 0 bases at V and 4 bases at J, with 10 bases in the middle. CDR1 and CDR2 (germline): MNHNS, SASEGT.

The chain combines TRBV10-3 with TRBJ1-5; D not certain. The CDR3 is 15 residues long. CDR1 ENHRY and CDR2 SYGVKD come from the germline V gene. With 1 base removed from V and 2 bases from J, the gap between germline ends came to 9 bases. Written as DNA, the CDR3 is TGTGCCATCAGTGAGTACACCGGAGGCAATCAGCCCCAGCATTTT. Its protein is CAISEYTGGNQPQHF.

The chain combines TRBV5-6 with TRBJ1-4, with 8 positions matching TRBD1. CDR1 is SGHDT, CDR2 YYEEEE, per germline. The CDR3 is made up of 14 amino acids. J was trimmed by 3 bases and V by 5 bases; bases with no gene match: 3. Here the CDR3 reads CASRQGGSNEKLFF. CDR3 in DNA: TGTGCCAGCAGACAGGGGGGGTCTAATGAAAAACTGTTTTTT.

The chain couples TRBV5-6 to TRBJ2-7; the D gene is possibly TRBD2 (5 bases). In germline, CDR1 is SGHDT, CDR2 YYEEEE. This CDR3 contains 14 residues. V lost 4 bases and J 3 bases, leaving 14 bases between the germline ends. CDR3 in DNA: TGTGCCAGCAGCCAACTACATGACTACTACGAGCAGTACTTC. Protein product: CASSQLHDYYEQYF.

Here the CDR3 DNA reads TGCAGCGCCAAATCGGATCTAGCGGGAGGTATTTTCCCCACCGGGGAGCTGTTTTTT. Encoded protein: CSAKSDLAGGIFPTGELFF. The V gene is TRBV29-1, the J gene TRBJ2-2, with 11 bases that match TRBD2. The CDR3 has 19 residues. The germline V gene has CDR1 SQVTM and CDR2 ANQGSEA. V was pared by 7 bases and J by 4 bases, with 20 bases of the junction left unmatched.

The gene calls are TRBV3-1 (or the pseudogene TRBV3-2) and TRBJ1-2, with D uncertain. Germline values: CDR1 LGHDT, CDR2 YNNKEL (reference sequence). The CDR3 extends over 13 amino acids. Trimming removed 2 bases from V and 7 bases from J, with 11 bases in between. The DNA of the CDR3 is TGTGCCAGCAGCCAATCCACTTTCGGTGGCTACACCTTC. As protein: CASSQSTFGGYTF.

This CDR3 is CASSRTDRYSGNTIYF. The CDR3 DNA is TGTGCCAGCAGCCGAACCGACAGGTACTCTGGAAACACCATATATTTT. The chain carries TRBV14 and TRBJ1-3, with D maybe TRBD1 (6 bases). V was cut by 4 bases and J by 0 bases, with 13 bases left in between. Germline CDR1 reads SGHDN; CDR2 reads FVKESK. The CDR3 sequence is 16 residues long. Using reference TRBV14 and TRBJ1-3 for the parts outside the CDR3, the full variable domain is EAGVTQFPSHSVIEKGQTVTLRCDPISGHDNLYWYRRVMGKEIKFLLHFVKESKQDESGMPNNRFLAERTGGTYSTLKVQPAELEDSGVYFCASSRTDRYSGNTIYFGEGSWLTVV.

The chain carries TRBV21-1 and TRBJ2-7; the table assigns TRBD1, which was not confirmed against the DNA. TRBV21-1 is deemed a pseudogene. CDR3 length equals 16 residues. The CDR3 region has the DNA TGTGCCAGCAGCAACAAAACCGGGACAGGGGGCTACGAGCAGTACTTC. It yields the protein CASSNKTGTGGYEQYF.

This clone has just a few counts. The chain uses TRBV4-1 and TRBJ1-1; weak D call: TRBD1 (6 bases). The CDR3 runs to 14 residues. Germline V gives CDR1 MGHRA, CDR2 YSYEKL. Trimming took 3 bases from V and 8 from J, leaving 16 bases between them. The CDR3 DNA follows: TGCGCCAGCAGCCATTCTCAGGGGCTACTCGAAGCTTTCTTT. Translating gives CASSHSQGLLEAFF.

The chain is built from TRBV19 and TRBJ1-4; TRBD1 might be the D (6 bases). The CDR3 totals 16 residues. CDR1 is LNHDA and CDR2 is SQIVND in the germline V gene (reference sequence). The V and J ends lost 3 bases and 3 bases respectively, with 14 bases between them. CDR3 DNA: TGTGCCAGTAGTATGGACAGCATCCGACCTAATGAAAAACTGTTTTTT. This codes for CASSMDSIRPNEKLFF.

The rearrangement joins TRBV7-8 to TRBJ2-5, with TRBD2 matching 8 bases. This CDR3 is 17 amino acids long. Germline V gene sequence: CDR1 SGHVS, CDR2 FQNEAQ. The V and J ends lost 1 base and 1 base, in that order; junction bases with no gene match: 8. In DNA, the CDR3 is TGTGCCAGCAGCTTAGGAGCCCGACTAGCGCCCCAAGAGACCCAGTACTTC. It specifies CASSLGARLAPQETQYF.

This clone was seen a handful of times. Other DNA sequences from this sample encode an identical CDR3 as well. The chain couples TRBV5-1 to TRBJ1-1, with D maybe TRBD1 (6 bases). The CDR3 length is 14 residues. Deletions cut 1 base from V and 3 bases from J, with 10 bases between. Germline CDR1 SGHRS, CDR2 YFSETQ. In nucleotides, the CDR3 is TGCGCCAGCAGCTTGACTGGGACACACACTGAAGCTTTCTTT. It specifies CASSLTGTHTEAFF.